This T cell receptor (beta chain) was identified in a study of blood T cell repertoires in COVID-19. About the research overall: Specimens from acute and convalescent COVID-19 originated in the United States, Italy and Spain. PBMCs, B-cell-depleted T cells, or T cells were the source of the cDNA or gDNA that made up the material.

Original processing notes: Using reference gene primer amplification, nucleated cell counts were estimated. The repertoire was sequenced with immunoSEQ multiplex PCR; TCRdb's copy has only in-frame clones and lacks some. That table supplies the V and J calls and clone size; D and trimming were determined from the DNA. Found here are about 190,000 clones, approximately 79% of them singletons; the top ten hold about 14%. V lost 4 bases to trimming and J lost 5 bases, with 16 bases between them. From germline, CDR1 is WSHSY and CDR2 SAAADI. The CDR3 is 15 residues long. The V gene is TRBV10-2, the J gene TRBJ2-3; D gene uncertain. Sequenced: peripheral blood. This clonotype was obtained from a man aged 45-65 years who had recovered from COVID-19. CDR3 sequence: CASSGSDPLGDTQYF. As DNA, the CDR3 is TGCGCCAGCAGTGGCTCCGACCCTCTAGGAGATACGCAGTATTTT.